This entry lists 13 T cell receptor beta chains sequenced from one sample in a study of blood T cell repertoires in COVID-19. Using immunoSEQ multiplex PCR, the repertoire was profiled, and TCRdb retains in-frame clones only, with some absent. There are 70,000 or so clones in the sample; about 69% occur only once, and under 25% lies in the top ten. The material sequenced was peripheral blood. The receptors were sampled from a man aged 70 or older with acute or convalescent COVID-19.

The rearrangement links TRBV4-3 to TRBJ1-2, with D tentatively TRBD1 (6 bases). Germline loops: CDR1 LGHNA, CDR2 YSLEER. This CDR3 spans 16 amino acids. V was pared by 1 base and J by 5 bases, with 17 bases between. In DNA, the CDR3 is TGCGCCAGCAGCCAAGCGATACGGGGGGCTGTTTATGGCTACACCTTC. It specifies CASSQAIRGAVYGYTF.

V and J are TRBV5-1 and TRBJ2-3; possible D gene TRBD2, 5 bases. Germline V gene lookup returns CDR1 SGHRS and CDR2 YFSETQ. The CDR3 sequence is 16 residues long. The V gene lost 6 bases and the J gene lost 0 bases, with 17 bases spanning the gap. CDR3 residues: CASTNLARASTDTQYF. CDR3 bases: TGCGCCAGCACCAACCTAGCCCGTGCTAGCACAGATACGCAGTATTTT.

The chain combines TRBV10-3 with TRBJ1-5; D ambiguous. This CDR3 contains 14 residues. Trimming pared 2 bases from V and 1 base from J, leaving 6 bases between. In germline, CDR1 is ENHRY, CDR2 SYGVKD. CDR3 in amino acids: CAISEGPSNQPQHF. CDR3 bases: TGTGCCATCAGTGAGGGGCCCAGCAATCAGCCCCAGCATTTT.

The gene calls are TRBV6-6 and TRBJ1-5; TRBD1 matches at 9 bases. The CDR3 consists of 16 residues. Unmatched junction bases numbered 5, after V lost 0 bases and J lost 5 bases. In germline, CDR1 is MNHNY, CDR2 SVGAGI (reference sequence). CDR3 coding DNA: TGTGCCAGCAGTTACTCCTCGGGACAGGGTTATCAGCCCCAGCATTTT. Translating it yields CASSYSSGQGYQPQHF.

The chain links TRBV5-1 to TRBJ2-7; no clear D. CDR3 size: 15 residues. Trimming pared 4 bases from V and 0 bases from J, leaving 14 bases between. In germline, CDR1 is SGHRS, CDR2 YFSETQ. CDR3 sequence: CASSLGASSSYEQYF. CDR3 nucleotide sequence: TGCGCCAGCAGCCTCGGTGCCTCGAGCTCCTACGAGCAGTACTTC.

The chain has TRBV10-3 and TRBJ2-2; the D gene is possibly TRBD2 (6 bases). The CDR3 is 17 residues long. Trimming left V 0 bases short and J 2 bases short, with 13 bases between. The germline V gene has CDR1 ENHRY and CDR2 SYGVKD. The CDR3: CAISESEGGANTGELFF. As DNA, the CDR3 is TGTGCCATCAGTGAGTCGGAAGGAGGGGCCAACACCGGGGAGCTGTTTTTT.

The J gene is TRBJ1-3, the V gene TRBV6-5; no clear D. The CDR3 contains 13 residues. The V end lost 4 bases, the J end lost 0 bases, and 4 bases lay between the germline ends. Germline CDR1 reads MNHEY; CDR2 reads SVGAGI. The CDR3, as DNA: TGTGCCAGCAGTTTCGGCTCTGGAAACACCATATATTTT. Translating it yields CASSFGSGNTIYF.

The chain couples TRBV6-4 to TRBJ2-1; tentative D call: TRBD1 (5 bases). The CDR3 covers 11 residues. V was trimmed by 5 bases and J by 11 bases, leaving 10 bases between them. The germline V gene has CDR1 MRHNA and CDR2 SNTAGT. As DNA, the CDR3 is TGTGCCAGCAGTACAGGTTCCCAGCAGTTCTTC. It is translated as CASSTGSQQFF.

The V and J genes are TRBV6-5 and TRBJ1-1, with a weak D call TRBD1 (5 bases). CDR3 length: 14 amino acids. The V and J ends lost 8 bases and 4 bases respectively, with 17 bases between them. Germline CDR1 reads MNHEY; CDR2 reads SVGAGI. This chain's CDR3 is CASFHLAGPTEAFF. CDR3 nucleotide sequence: TGTGCCAGCTTTCATCTGGCAGGGCCCACTGAAGCTTTCTTT.

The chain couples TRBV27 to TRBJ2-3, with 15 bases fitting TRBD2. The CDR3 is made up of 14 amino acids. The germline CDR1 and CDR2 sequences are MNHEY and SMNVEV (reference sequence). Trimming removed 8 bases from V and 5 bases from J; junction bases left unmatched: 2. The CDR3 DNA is TGTGCCAGCCGGGGACTAGCGGGAGGAGATACGCAGTATTTT. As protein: CASRGLAGGDTQYF.

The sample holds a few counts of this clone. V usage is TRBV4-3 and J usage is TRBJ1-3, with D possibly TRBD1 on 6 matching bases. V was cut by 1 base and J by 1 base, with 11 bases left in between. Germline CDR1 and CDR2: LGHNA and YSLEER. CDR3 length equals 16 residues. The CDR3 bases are TGCGCCAGCAGCCAAGGTCCAGGGGTATCTGGAAACACCATATATTTT. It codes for CASSQGPGVSGNTIYF.

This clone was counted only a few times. CDR3 DNA sequence: TGTGCCAGCAGCCAAGATTGGCACGAGCAGTACTTC. Residues: CASSQDWHEQYF. The chain uses TRBV3-1 (or the pseudogene TRBV3-2) and TRBJ2-7; D unresolved. V was pared by 0 bases and J by 5 bases, with 5 bases between. Germline values: CDR1 LGHDT, CDR2 YNNKEL (reference sequence). CDR3 length: 12 residues.

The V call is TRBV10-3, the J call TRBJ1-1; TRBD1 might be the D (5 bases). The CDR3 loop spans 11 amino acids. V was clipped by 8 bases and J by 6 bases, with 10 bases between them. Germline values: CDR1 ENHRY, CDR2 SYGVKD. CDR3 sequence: CAIRGEAEAFF. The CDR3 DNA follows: TGTGCCATCCGGGGGGAAGCTGAAGCTTTCTTT.